These 25 T cell receptor beta chains were sequenced from one sample in a study of PD-1 blockade in mismatch repair-deficient tumors. Only in-frame clones appear in the TCRdb table, and some are missing; sequencing was by immunoSEQ multiplex PCR. Among 80,000 to 130,000 clones listed, 82% were seen once. Sequencing was performed on peripheral blood, taken 30 to 36 weeks after starting pembrolizumab. Receptors originate from an adult with mismatch repair-deficient cancer.

Here the CDR3 reads CASSSVVSYEQYF. CDR3 nucleotides: TGTGCCAGCAGCTCCGTGGTGTCCTACGAGCAGTACTTC. The V gene is TRBV7-9, the J gene TRBJ2-7; D is unclear. The V end was cut by 4 bases, the J end by 1 base, with 8 bases between. Germline CDR1 SEHNR, CDR2 FQNEAQ (reference sequence). This CDR3 is 13 amino acids long. Together with reference TRBV7-9 and TRBJ2-7, the CDR3 gives the full variable domain: DTGVSQNPRHKITKRGQNVTFRCDPISEHNRLYWYRQTLGQGPEFLTYFQNEAQLEKSRLLSDRFSAERPKGSFSTLEIQRTEQGDSAMYLCASSSVVSYEQYFGPGTRLTVT.

V is TRBV18 and J is TRBJ1-1; no clear D gene. Germline CDR1 KGHSH, CDR2 LQKENI. Trimming stripped 5 bases from V and 6 bases from J, with 16 bases between. CDR3 length: 14 amino acids. CDR3 nucleotides: TGTGCCAGCTCAACGATTAGTCTTCCGGCTGAAGCTTTCTTT. Translated, it gives CASSTISLPAEAFF.

The gene calls are TRBV18 and TRBJ2-2; no firm D call. V was shortened by 2 bases and J by 0 bases, with 10 bases between the two germline ends. The germline CDR1 and CDR2 sequences are KGHSH and LQKENI. This CDR3 has 16 residues. The CDR3 region has the DNA TGTGCCAGCTCACCATGGGCACCTGCGAACACCGGGGAGCTGTTTTTT. Translated: CASSPWAPANTGELFF.

The CDR3 DNA sequence: TGTGCCAGCAGCCCCAGGGTTGTGAGCACTGAAGCTTTCTTT. As protein: CASSPRVVSTEAFF. The chain uses TRBV11-2 and TRBJ1-1; the D gene is possibly TRBD1 (5 bases). The CDR3 consists of 14 residues. Germline CDR1 and CDR2: SGHAT and FQNNGV. V was clipped by 5 bases and J by 4 bases, with 14 bases between them.

This chain links TRBV29-1 with TRBJ1-5; the D is unclear. CDR3 size: 11 residues. Per germline, CDR1 SQVTM and CDR2 ANQGSEA. V gave up 4 bases and J gave up 1 base, with 2 bases separating them. CDR3 DNA sequence: TGCAGCGTTGGAAGCAATCAGCCCCAGCATTTT. Translation: CSVGSNQPQHF.

The CDR3 DNA reads TGTGCCAGCAGGGACGCTTACAGGGACATAACGTATCAGCCCCAGCATTTT. As protein: CASRDAYRDITYQPQHF. The chain joins TRBV2 to TRBJ1-5, with a possible D match to TRBD1 (6 bases). Germline loops: CDR1 SNHLY, CDR2 FYNNEI. With 6 bases removed from V and 5 bases from J, the gap between germline ends came to 23 bases. The CDR3 is made up of 17 amino acids.

The chain combines TRBV19 with TRBJ1-2; TRBD1 agrees at 7 bases. Germline CDR1 is LNHDA and CDR2 is SQIVND (reference sequence). J was trimmed by 4 bases and V by 2 bases; bases with no gene match: 4. This CDR3 comprises 14 residues. The CDR3 loop is CASSILAGGYGYTF. CDR3 nucleotide sequence: TGTGCCAGTAGTATACTGGCAGGGGGCTATGGCTACACCTTC.

This clone was observed at least ten times. The DNA of the CDR3 is TGTGCCAGTTCAACTAGCGCACCCTACGAGCAGTACTTC. It encodes CASSTSAPYEQYF. The chain has TRBV19 and TRBJ2-7; TRBD2 aligns across 7 bases. Germline CDR1 is LNHDA and CDR2 is SQIVND (reference sequence). V gave up 8 bases and J gave up 2 bases; unmatched junction bases: 6. CDR3 length: 13 amino acids.

The chain carries TRBV11-2 and TRBJ2-1, with D tentatively TRBD1 (5 bases). V was pared by 0 bases and J by 2 bases, with 11 bases between. This CDR3 has 16 amino acids. Germline-derived CDR1 and CDR2 are SGHAT and FQNNGV. CDR3 DNA sequence: TGTGCCAGCAGCTTAGATCTGATAGGGGCCTACAATGAGCAGTTCTTC. Translation: CASSLDLIGAYNEQFF.

The chain joins TRBV28 to TRBJ1-5, with a tentative D call TRBD1 (5 bases). There are 15 residues in the CDR3. With 5 bases removed from V and 0 bases from J, the gap between germline ends came to 11 bases. Germline V gives CDR1 MDHEN, CDR2 SYDVKM. DNA of the CDR3: TGTGCCAGCAGTGTCCCGGGGGATAGCAATCAGCCCCAGCATTTT. Protein product: CASSVPGDSNQPQHF. The complete variable domain, with remaining parts taken from reference TRBV28 and TRBJ1-5, reads DVKVTQSSRYLVKRTGEKVFLECVQDMDHENMFWYRQDPGLGLRLIYFSYDVKMKEKGDIPEGYSVSREKKERFSLILESASTNQTSMYLCASSVPGDSNQPQHFGDGTRLSIL.

The gene calls are TRBV5-6 and TRBJ2-1; perhaps TRBD2 as D (7 bases). Germline CDR1 reads SGHDT; CDR2 reads YYEEEE. This CDR3 is built from 15 residues. V lost 2 bases, J lost 7 bases, and 16 bases lay in between. The CDR3 region has the DNA TGTGCCAGCAGCTTCATTGGGGGGGCAGGAAATGAGCAGTTCTTC. Amino acids: CASSFIGGAGNEQFF. The full variable domain, rest sourced from reference TRBV5-6 and TRBJ2-1, is DAGVTQSPTHLIKTRGQQVTLRCSPKSGHDTVSWYQQALGQGPQFIFQYYEEEERQRGNFPDRFSGHQFPNYSSELNVNALLLGDSALYLCASSFIGGAGNEQFFGPGTRLTVL.

The chain recombines TRBV7-6 with TRBJ2-1; 13 positions agree with TRBD2. CDR1 and CDR2 (germline): SGHVS, FNYEAQ. This CDR3 contains 15 residues. Trimming at V came to 4 bases and at J to 9 bases, leaving 6 bases not matched to a gene. CDR3 amino acids: CASSSGLAGASEQFF. The CDR3 DNA follows: TGTGCCAGCAGCTCCGGACTAGCGGGAGCTAGTGAGCAGTTCTTC.

This clone appeared a few times. The chain couples TRBV19 to TRBJ2-7, with no clear D. With 3 bases removed from V and 3 bases from J, the gap between germline ends came to 12 bases. CDR1 and CDR2 (germline): LNHDA, SQIVND (reference sequence). The CDR3 contains 14 residues. The CDR3 sequence: CASSMTQASYEQYF. The CDR3 bases are TGTGCCAGTAGTATGACTCAGGCGAGCTACGAGCAGTACTTC.

The chain carries TRBV5-1 and TRBJ1-2; D is ambiguous. This CDR3 contains 15 residues. The germline V gene has CDR1 SGHRS and CDR2 YFSETQ. V was pared by 0 bases and J by 8 bases, with 17 bases between. The CDR3 nucleotides are TGCGCCAGCAGCTTGGCCGAAGGTGCCTCGGGGGGCTACACCTTC. Amino acids: CASSLAEGASGGYTF.

The CDR3 bases are TGCGCCAGCAGCTTGGGTCCGGGGGGTGATCAGCCCCAGCATTTT. Amino acid sequence: CASSLGPGGDQPQHF. The V and J genes are TRBV5-1 and TRBJ1-5, with a tentative D call TRBD1 (5 bases). This CDR3 is 15 amino acids long. V was clipped by 0 bases and J by 5 bases, with 12 bases between them. CDR1 is SGHRS, CDR2 YFSETQ, per germline. The complete variable domain, with remaining parts taken from reference TRBV5-1 and TRBJ1-5, reads KAGVTQTPRYLIKTRGQQVTLSCSPISGHRSVSWYQQTPGQGLQFLFEYFSETQRNKGNFPGRFSGRQFSNSRSEMNVSTLELGDSALYLCASSLGPGGDQPQHFGDGTRLSIL.

This chain links TRBV4-1 with TRBJ2-1; D gene uncertain. Trimming left V 5 bases short and J 0 bases short, with 11 bases between. Germline assignment: CDR1 MGHRA and CDR2 YSYEKL. CDR3 size: 15 residues. CDR3 in DNA: TGCGCCAGCAGCTACGTTCCTTACTCCTACAATGAGCAGTTCTTC. Translation: CASSYVPYSYNEQFF.

Concerning this clone itself: This sample includes further DNA sequences coding for the same CDR3. The chain combines TRBV9 with TRBJ2-1, with 9 bases fitting TRBD2. The CDR3 is 15 residues long. Germline assignment: CDR1 SGDLS and CDR2 YYNGEE. Trimming at V came to 0 bases and at J to 4 bases, leaving 2 bases not matched to a gene. CDR3 nucleotides: TGTGCCAGCAGCGTAGGGCTAGCGGGGTACAATGAGCAGTTCTTC. It yields the protein CASSVGLAGYNEQFF.

The chain carries TRBV11-3 and TRBJ1-1; no clear D. The CDR3 is 15 amino acids. V was shortened by 1 base and J by 1 base, with 10 bases between the two germline ends. CDR1 is SGHNT, CDR2 YENEEA, per germline. This CDR3 is CASSLGGRTNTEAFF. CDR3 coding DNA: TGTGCCAGCAGCTTAGGTGGCAGGACGAACACTGAAGCTTTCTTT.

The chain couples TRBV19 to TRBJ2-1; TRBD2 agrees at 7 bases. Unmatched junction bases numbered 9, after V lost 7 bases and J lost 0 bases. Germline CDR1 is LNHDA and CDR2 is SQIVND (reference sequence). The CDR3 contains 16 residues. The chain's CDR3 is CASTDPGGSSYNEQFF. For the CDR3, the DNA is TGTGCCAGTACCGACCCAGGCGGGAGCTCCTACAATGAGCAGTTCTTC.

The chain employs TRBV6-1 and TRBJ2-1; unclear D gene. From germline, CDR1 is MNHNS and CDR2 SASEGT. V lost 4 bases and J 0 bases, leaving 10 bases between the germline ends. The CDR3 spans 15 residues. The CDR3 protein is CASSVLRGSYNEQFF. The CDR3 DNA follows: TGTGCCAGCAGTGTTTTGCGTGGCTCCTACAATGAGCAGTTCTTC.

This clone was recorded only once. The chain couples TRBV4-1 to TRBJ2-7; D is possibly TRBD2 (5 bases). Trimming shortened V by 5 bases and J by 2 bases, and 13 bases separated the two germline ends. The CDR3 consists of 14 residues. In germline, CDR1 is MGHRA, CDR2 YSYEKL. This CDR3 is CASSSSAGPYEQYF. The CDR3 DNA reads TGCGCCAGCAGCTCGTCCGCGGGTCCCTACGAGCAGTACTTC.

The chain is built from TRBV5-1 and TRBJ1-1, with D tentatively TRBD1 (5 bases). The ends were cut back, 5 bases at V and 1 base at J, with 12 bases in the middle. The CDR3 is made up of 14 amino acids. In germline, CDR1 is SGHRS, CDR2 YFSETQ. This CDR3 is CASRPLTGNTEAFF. CDR3 coding DNA: TGCGCCAGCAGACCACTTACAGGGAACACTGAAGCTTTCTTT.

The chain joins TRBV7-2 to TRBJ2-7; TRBD2 matches at 10 bases. The germline gives CDR1 SGHTA, CDR2 FQGNSA. The CDR3 consists of 16 residues. Trimming cost V 0 bases and J 0 bases; bases outside gene matches: 2. DNA for the CDR3: TGTGCCAGCAGCTTAGCTAGCGGGGGGAGCTCCTACGAGCAGTACTTC. Amino acids: CASSLASGGSSYEQYF.

The chain combines TRBV5-1 with TRBJ1-5, with TRBD1 identical over 10 bases. This CDR3 contains 16 residues. V was pared by 2 bases and J by 6 bases, with 8 bases of the junction left unmatched. The V gene's germline CDR1 is SGHRS and CDR2 YFSETQ. The CDR3 DNA reads as TGCGCCAGCAGCTTAACCGGGACAGGGGAAGGTCAGCCCCAGCATTTT. Protein sequence: CASSLTGTGEGQPQHF.

The chain couples TRBV7-3 to TRBJ1-1; no clear D gene. Germline values: CDR1 SGHTA, CDR2 FQGTGA. CDR3 size: 9 residues. Trimming pared 4 bases from V and 13 bases from J, leaving 7 bases between. This CDR3 reads CASSSLGFF. The CDR3 nucleotides read TGTGCCAGCAGCTCCCTAGGTTTCTTT.